The 24 T cell receptor beta chains below were found in one sample sequenced in a study of cytomegalovirus exposure and HLA in healthy donors (dated by TCRdb to between 2016 and 2019). Library generation was performed with the immunoSEQ multiplex PCR assay. For the multiplex PCR, a mixture combining 60 forward primers for TCR Vbeta segments and 13 reverse primers for TCR Jbeta segments was used. In its TCRdb copy, this immuneACCESS table keeps in-frame sequences only and misses some clones. Where compared with another copy, unresolved V genes explain less than half of these, and the others have no known cause. In this sample the table shows about 69,000 clones, roughly 71% of which occur a single time. The top ten clones comprise around 10% of the sample. Sequenced material: PBMCs. The receptor source for this set is a woman in her sixties in good health and CMV-seropositive.

This clone was seen more than once but under ten times. At one boundary the junction diverges from the germline segment, which might be a read error. This chain links TRBV13 with TRBJ1-4; no clear D gene. The V gene's germline CDR1 is PRHDT and CDR2 FYEKMQ (reference sequence). This CDR3 has 13 amino acids. The DNA of the CDR3 is TGTGCCAGCAGCTACAGTACTAGTGAAAAACTGTTTTTT. Its protein product is CASSYSTSEKLFF. The full variable domain, in which reference TRBV13 and TRBJ1-4 provide the parts outside the CDR3, is AAGVIQSPRHLIKEKRETATLKCYPIPRHDTVYWYQQGPGQDPQFLISFYEKMQSDKGSIPDRFSAQQFSDYHSELNMSSLELGDSALYFCASSYSTSEKLFFGSGTQLSVL.

As DNA, the CDR3 is TGTGCCAGCTCACCATCGGGGGATCTGCCCCAGCATTTT. It translates to CASSPSGDLPQHF. The V call is TRBV18, the J call TRBJ1-5, with D perhaps matching TRBD1 (5 bases). The CDR3 runs 13 residues. The germline V gene has CDR1 KGHSH and CDR2 LQKENI. Trimming cost V 2 bases and J 9 bases, with 11 bases left between them.

The CDR3 coding sequence is TGTGCCAGTAGTCGGTTTCCCGCAACGATTGGGGCCAACGTCCTGACTTTC. Translating it yields CASSRFPATIGANVLTF. This chain uses TRBV19 with TRBJ2-6, with D unresolved. The germline V gene has CDR1 LNHDA and CDR2 SQIVND (reference sequence). This CDR3 comprises 17 residues. V was cut by 5 bases and J by 3 bases, with 17 bases left in between.

A word on this clone: With only one base between it and a far larger clone, this is likely a read error. This CDR3 is missing its conserved last phenylalanine or tryptophan, likely due to a read error. The rearrangement uses TRBV19 and TRBJ1-5; D is possibly TRBD1 (5 bases). Germline CDR1 is LNHDA and CDR2 is SQIVND (reference sequence). The CDR3 is 15 residues long. The V end lost 6 bases, the J end lost 5 bases, and 17 bases lay between the germline ends. This CDR3 is CASRIQEHPYQPQHV. DNA of the CDR3: TGTGCCAGTAGGATACAGGAACACCCATATCAGCCCCAGCATGTT.

The V call is TRBV11-3, the J call TRBJ1-2; D gene unclear. CDR3 length: 14 residues. From germline, CDR1 is SGHNT and CDR2 YENEEA. V lost 5 bases to trimming and J lost 4 bases, with 14 bases between them. The CDR3 nucleotides read TGTGCCAGCAGCCCTCCCGGGGTTTTCTATGGCTACACCTTC. Translated, it gives CASSPPGVFYGYTF.

The genes are TRBV27 and TRBJ1-5; maybe TRBD1 (5 bases). Trimming took off 8 bases at V and 2 bases at J, with 13 bases between the two ends. Germline V gene sequence: CDR1 MNHEY, CDR2 SMNVEV (reference sequence). There are 14 residues in the CDR3. As DNA, the CDR3 is TGTGCCAGCCGGGGGGGTGAGGGCAATCAGCCCCAGCATTTT. Its protein is CASRGGEGNQPQHF.

V gene TRBV19 combines with J gene TRBJ2-7; D may be TRBD2 (5 bases). Trimming cost V 1 base and J 3 bases, with 13 bases left between them. The CDR3 has 15 amino acids. The germline V gene encodes CDR1 LNHDA and CDR2 SQIVND (reference sequence). The CDR3 loop reads CASSIARRTIYEQYF. CDR3 nucleotides: TGTGCCAGTAGTATAGCACGGAGGACCATCTACGAGCAGTACTTC.

The chain links TRBV5-1 to TRBJ1-2, with 9 bases lining up with TRBD1. The V and J ends lost 3 bases and 0 bases, in that order; junction bases with no gene match: 9. Germline CDR1 and CDR2: SGHRS and YFSETQ. The CDR3 covers 17 residues. CDR3 nucleotides: TGCGCCAGCAGCTGGGGGGACAGGGTTATTACTAACTATGGCTACACCTTC. It yields the protein CASSWGDRVITNYGYTF.

The V and J genes are TRBV4-2 and TRBJ2-1; 10 positions agree with TRBD1. The J segment lost 5 bases and the V segment lost 3 bases, leaving 4 bases of the junction unmatched. The CDR3 totals 15 residues. Germline V lookup: CDR1 LGHNA, CDR2 YNFKEQ. CDR3 sequence reads: CASSHKGTGDNEQFF. As DNA, the CDR3 is TGTGCCAGCAGCCATAAGGGGACAGGGGACAATGAGCAGTTCTTC.

This clone has just a few counts. This rearrangement joins TRBV27 to TRBJ2-7; D possibly corresponds to TRBD1 (5 bases). The V gene's germline CDR1 is MNHEY and CDR2 SMNVEV (reference sequence). The V gene lost 4 bases and the J gene lost 6 bases, with 10 bases spanning the gap. The length of the CDR3 is 12 residues. Written as DNA, the CDR3 is TGTGCCAGCAGTTACCCAAGGGGCGAGCAGTACTTC. As protein: CASSYPRGEQYF.

V usage is TRBV25-1 and J usage is TRBJ2-7; the match to TRBD2 covers 11 bases. Germline CDR1 is MGHDK and CDR2 is SYGVNS. V gave up 8 bases and J gave up 4 bases; unmatched junction bases: 4. This CDR3 is built from 13 residues. The CDR3 coding sequence is TGTGCCAGCCGTACTAGCGGGAGTTACGAGCAGTACTTC. It specifies CASRTSGSYEQYF.

The chain uses TRBV6-5 and TRBJ1-4; 9 bases align to TRBD1. The germline V gene encodes CDR1 MNHEY and CDR2 SVGAGI. Germline trimming cut 6 bases from V and 5 bases from J; bases unmatched to any gene: 4. The CDR3 spans 14 residues. In DNA form, the CDR3 reads TGTGCCAGCAGAGCCGGGACAGGGAATGAAAAACTGTTTTTT. As protein: CASRAGTGNEKLFF.

This clone was seen a few times. One base separates it from a far larger clone, so it is likely a read error. The chain links TRBV6-5 to TRBJ1-2; a weak D match, TRBD1 (6 bases). The CDR3 length is 13 residues. Germline V gene lookup returns CDR1 MNHEY and CDR2 SVGAGI. V lost 2 bases and J 10 bases, leaving 14 bases between the germline ends. The CDR3 sequence is CASSYVGAHVYTF. The DNA of the CDR3 is TGTGCCAGCAGTTACGTGGGGGCCCATGTCTACACCTTC.

The chain uses TRBV2 and TRBJ1-5; 9 bases match TRBD1. This CDR3 has 15 amino acids. The germline V gene has CDR1 SNHLY and CDR2 FYNNEI. J was trimmed by 2 bases and V by 6 bases; bases with no gene match: 5. The CDR3 is CASRRQGDGNQPQHF. CDR3 DNA: TGTGCCAGCAGGAGACAGGGGGATGGCAATCAGCCCCAGCATTTT.

This clone has more than one count but fewer than ten. V and J are TRBV6-6 and TRBJ2-1; 10 nucleotides line up with TRBD1. V dropped 6 bases and J dropped 12; count of bases not matched to a gene: 11. From germline, CDR1 is MNHNY and CDR2 SVGAGI (reference sequence). The CDR3 loop spans 14 amino acids. CDR3 in amino acids: CASRLLSGTGVQFF. CDR3 DNA sequence: TGTGCCAGCAGGTTACTCTCCGGGACAGGGGTGCAGTTCTTC.

This clone was detected only once. This sequence joins TRBV10-3 and TRBJ1-4, with a weak D call TRBD1 (6 bases). The germline CDR1 and CDR2 sequences are ENHRY and SYGVKD. The CDR3 totals 16 residues. Trimming pared 3 bases from V and 3 bases from J, leaving 14 bases between. The CDR3 nucleotides are TGTGCCATCAGTGATGGGGACATGATTTCTAATGAAAAACTGTTTTTT. The encoded protein is CAISDGDMISNEKLFF.

This chain links TRBV7-2 with TRBJ1-2; TRBD1 might be the D (5 bases). Between the trimmed V and J ends, which lost 5 bases and 0 bases, there was a span of 16 bases. The CDR3 is 16 amino acids. The germline gives CDR1 SGHTA, CDR2 FQGNSA. The CDR3 protein is CASSLIGDRANYGYTF. CDR3 DNA: TGTGCCAGCAGCCTAATAGGAGACAGAGCTAACTATGGCTACACCTTC.

This clone was observed a handful of times. V is TRBV5-5 and J is TRBJ1-6; D possibly corresponds to TRBD1 (6 bases). Germline values: CDR1 SGHKS, CDR2 YYEKEE (reference sequence). The CDR3 runs to 13 residues. V was pared by 0 bases and J by 8 bases, with 6 bases between. The DNA for the CDR3 is TGTGCCAGCAGCTTGGAGGGGGATTCACCCCTCCACTTT. Its translation: CASSLEGDSPLHF.

This clone was seen only a few times. The V and J genes are TRBV5-4 and TRBJ1-2; possible D gene TRBD1, 5 bases. Per germline, CDR1 SGHNT and CDR2 YYREEE (reference sequence). CDR3 length: 15 amino acids. V lost 2 bases and J 4 bases, leaving 15 bases between the germline ends. This CDR3 is CASSLSGLRSYGYTF. CDR3 DNA sequence: TGTGCCAGCAGCTTATCAGGGCTGCGGAGCTATGGCTACACCTTC.

The chain is built from TRBV7-2 and TRBJ1-5; 10 nucleotides agree with TRBD1. The germline CDR1 and CDR2 sequences are SGHTA and FQGNSA. V lost 4 bases, J lost 6 bases, and 6 bases stayed unmatched. This CDR3 spans 15 amino acids. The CDR3 loop reads CASSSRQGALQPQHF. CDR3 DNA: TGTGCCAGCAGCTCCCGACAGGGGGCCCTTCAGCCCCAGCATTTT.

The gene calls are TRBV21-1 and TRBJ1-2; the D call in the table, TRBD1, was not verified against the DNA. TRBV21-1 constitutes a pseudogene. The CDR3 is made up of 16 amino acids. In DNA, the CDR3 is TGTGCCAGCAGCAACATGATTCGAGGACAGGGAACAGGCTACACCTTC. Its translation is CASSNMIRGQGTGYTF.

The chain has TRBV6-6 and TRBJ2-7; no clear D. Germline lookup yields CDR1 MNHNY and CDR2 SVGAGI (reference sequence). The V gene lost 2 bases and the J gene lost 0 bases, with 11 bases spanning the gap. The CDR3 has 15 residues. CDR3 region: CASSYRSADSYEQYF. In nucleotides, the CDR3 is TGTGCCAGCAGTTACCGCAGCGCGGACTCCTACGAGCAGTACTTC.

The chain combines TRBV13 with TRBJ2-7; no clear D gene. The V end was cut by 3 bases, the J end by 1 base, with 4 bases between. This CDR3 is built from 12 residues. From germline, CDR1 is PRHDT and CDR2 FYEKMQ (reference sequence). CDR3 nucleotide sequence: TGTGCCAGCAGCTTCAGGTCCTACGAGCAGTACTTC. This sequence encodes CASSFRSYEQYF.

This chain joins TRBV7-2 and TRBJ1-5; D is uncertain. Germline V gene sequence: CDR1 SGHTA, CDR2 FQGNSA. Between the trimmed V and J ends, which lost 5 bases and 3 bases, there was a span of 14 bases. The CDR3 is 15 amino acids. The CDR3 spells CASSADLSPNQPQHF. The CDR3 DNA reads TGTGCCAGCAGCGCGGATCTGTCTCCCAATCAGCCCCAGCATTTT.